This T cell receptor beta chain was profiled in a study of PD-L1 blockade in urothelial cancer. Study-wide context: Enrolled patients had been treated previously with 0 to 3 chemotherapy regimens. Study-wide results and limits: By 3 weeks, tumor-associated blood clones had expanded more in durable-benefit patients.

V lost 0 bases and J 0 bases, leaving 6 bases between the germline ends. Germline CDR1 and CDR2: SGHNT and YYREEE (reference sequence). The CDR3 has 14 residues. Here immunoSEQ multiplex PCR was the method, and the copy in TCRdb shows in-frame clones only, minus some. The sample comprises roughly 49,000 clones, about 86% of which are singletons, and roughly 20% rests with the top ten. Time point in this sample: pretreatment peripheral blood. Turning to this clone: Its antigen is currently unknown.

The J gene is TRBJ2-5, the V gene TRBV5-4; no firm D call. This TCR came from a man aged 60-69 years with urothelial cancer. The specimen was PBMCs, collected around atezolizumab (anti-PD-L1) treatment. This chain's CDR3 is CASSLDLYQETQYF. CDR3 DNA: TGTGCCAGCAGCTTGGACTTGTACCAAGAGACCCAGTACTTC.